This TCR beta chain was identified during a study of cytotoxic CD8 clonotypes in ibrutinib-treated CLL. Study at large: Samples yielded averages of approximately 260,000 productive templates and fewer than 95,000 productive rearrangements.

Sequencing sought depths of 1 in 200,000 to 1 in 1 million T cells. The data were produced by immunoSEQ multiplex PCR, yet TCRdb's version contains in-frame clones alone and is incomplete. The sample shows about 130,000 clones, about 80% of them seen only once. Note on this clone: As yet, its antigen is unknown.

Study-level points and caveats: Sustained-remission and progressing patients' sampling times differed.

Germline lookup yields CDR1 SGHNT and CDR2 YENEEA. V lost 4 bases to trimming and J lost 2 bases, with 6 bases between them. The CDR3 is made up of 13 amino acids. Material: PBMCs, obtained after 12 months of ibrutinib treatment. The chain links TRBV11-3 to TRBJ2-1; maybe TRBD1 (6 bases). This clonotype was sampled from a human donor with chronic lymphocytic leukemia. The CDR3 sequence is CASSWTAYNEQFF. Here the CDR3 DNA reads TGTGCCAGCAGCTGGACAGCCTACAATGAGCAGTTCTTC.